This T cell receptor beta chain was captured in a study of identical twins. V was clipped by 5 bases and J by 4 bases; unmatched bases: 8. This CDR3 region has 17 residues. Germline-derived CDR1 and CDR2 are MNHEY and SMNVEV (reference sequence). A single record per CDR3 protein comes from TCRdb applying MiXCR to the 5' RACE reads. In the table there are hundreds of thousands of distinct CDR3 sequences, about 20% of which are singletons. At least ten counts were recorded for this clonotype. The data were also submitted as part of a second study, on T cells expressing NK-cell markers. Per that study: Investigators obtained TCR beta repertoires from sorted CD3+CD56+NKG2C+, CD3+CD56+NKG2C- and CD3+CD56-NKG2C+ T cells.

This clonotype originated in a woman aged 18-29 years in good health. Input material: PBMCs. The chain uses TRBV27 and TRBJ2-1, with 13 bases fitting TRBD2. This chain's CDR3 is CASSTSGGAFLYNEQFF. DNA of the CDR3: TGTGCCAGCAGTACTAGCGGGGGGGCCTTTTTATACAATGAGCAGTTCTTC.